Shown below are 23 T cell receptor beta chains from a single sample sequenced in a study of T-cell memory formation after mild COVID-19. Using its own MiXCR run on the 5' RACE reads, TCRdb lists one record per CDR3 protein. The table has roughly 110,000 distinct CDR3 sequences, 9.5% to 15% seen once. The sequenced sample was PBMCs or a T cell subset sorted from them (not recorded which). The receptors derive from an adult woman who had mild COVID-19 (a few samples of this study predate the infection). Cell type and time point are not known.

This sequence joins TRBV5-8 and TRBJ2-1, with D possibly being TRBD1 or TRBD2 (5 bases each). In germline, CDR1 is SGHTS, CDR2 YDEGEE. Trimming took off 3 bases at V and 13 bases at J, with 17 bases between the two ends. The CDR3 totals 13 residues. The CDR3 here is CASSSGPRGEQFF. In DNA form, the CDR3 reads TGTGCCAGCAGCTCCGGGCCGAGGGGTGAACAGTTCTTC.

The chain recombines TRBV7-9 with TRBJ2-2; TRBD2 matches at 10 bases. The junction had 7 bases not matched to a gene; V was cut back by 4 bases and J by 5 bases. There are 16 residues in the CDR3. Germline V gives CDR1 SEHNR, CDR2 FQNEAQ (reference sequence). Here the CDR3 reads CASSSGLAENTGELFF. The CDR3 DNA is TGTGCCAGCAGCTCCGGACTAGCGGAGAATACCGGGGAGCTGTTTTTT. Together with reference TRBV7-9 and TRBJ2-2, the CDR3 gives the full variable domain: DTGVSQNPRHKITKRGQNVTFRCDPISEHNRLYWYRQTLGQGPEFLTYFQNEAQLEKSRLLSDRFSAERPKGSFSTLEIQRTEQGDSAMYLCASSSGLAENTGELFFGEGSRLTVL.

The V and J genes are TRBV3-1 and TRBJ2-3; D remains unclear. V lost 0 bases, J lost 2 bases, and 3 bases lay in between. Germline CDR1 and CDR2: LGHDT and YNNKEL (reference sequence). The CDR3 has 13 amino acids. The DNA for the CDR3 is TGTGCCAGCAGCCAAGAGGACACAGATACGCAGTATTTT. The encoded protein is CASSQEDTDTQYF.

Many counts were recorded for this clonotype. The chain uses TRBV7-2 and TRBJ2-3, with 12 positions matching TRBD2. This CDR3 has 15 residues. The V segment lost 5 bases and the J segment 5 bases; nucleotides outside the gene matches: 5. CDR1 and CDR2 (germline): SGHTA, FQGNSA. The CDR3 here is CASSPVGLAGDTQYF. The CDR3 nucleotides read TGTGCCAGCAGCCCGGTGGGACTAGCGGGAGATACGCAGTATTTT.

This clonotype was counted only a few times. The rearrangement joins TRBV5-5 to TRBJ1-2; the D is unclear. CDR3 length: 14 amino acids. Between the trimmed V and J ends, which lost 3 bases and 4 bases, there was a span of 13 bases. Germline-derived CDR1 and CDR2 are SGHKS and YYEKEE (reference sequence). CDR3 sequence reads: CASSYGGTPYGYTF. DNA for the CDR3: TGTGCCAGCAGCTACGGAGGAACTCCCTATGGCTACACCTTC.

The rearrangement joins TRBV6-1 to TRBJ2-1; tentative D call: TRBD2 (5 bases). The germline V gene has CDR1 MNHNS and CDR2 SASEGT. V was cut by 5 bases and J by 10 bases, with 18 bases left in between. The CDR3 runs to 14 residues. The CDR3 reads CASSFGPRPGEQFF. Written as DNA, the CDR3 is TGTGCCAGCAGTTTTGGGCCCCGACCGGGAGAGCAGTTCTTC.

A few counts support this clonotype. The CDR3 protein is CASSPPPRTLTDTQYF. The CDR3, as DNA: TGTGCCAGCAGCCCCCCCCCCCGGACCCTCACAGATACGCAGTATTTT. The chain employs TRBV7-8 and TRBJ2-3; D unresolved. CDR3 length: 16 residues. Germline CDR1 is SGHVS and CDR2 is FQNEAQ. Trimming took 5 bases from V and 2 from J, leaving 17 bases between them. The complete variable domain, with remaining parts taken from reference TRBV7-8 and TRBJ2-3, reads GAGVSQSPRYKVAKRGQDVALRCDPISGHVSLFWYQQALGQGPEFLTYFQNEAQLDKSGLPSDRFFAERPEGSVSTLKIQRTQQEDSAVYLCASSPPPRTLTDTQYFGPGTRLTVL.

The rearrangement links TRBV7-9 to TRBJ2-7, with 9 bases that match TRBD1. The germline V gene encodes CDR1 SEHNR and CDR2 FQNEAQ (reference sequence). The CDR3 is made up of 15 amino acids. The ends lost 4 bases at V and 5 bases at J; junction bases unmatched: 9. Written as DNA, the CDR3 is TGTGCCAGCAGCTCCTTTAGGACAGGGGACGACGAGCAGTACTTC. Translating it yields CASSSFRTGDDEQYF. The entire variable domain, with the rest obtained from reference TRBV7-9 and TRBJ2-7, is as follows: DTGVSQNPRHKITKRGQNVTFRCDPISEHNRLYWYRQTLGQGPEFLTYFQNEAQLEKSRLLSDRFSAERPKGSFSTLEIQRTEQGDSAMYLCASSSFRTGDDEQYFGPGTRLTVT.

Only a few counts were recorded for this clonotype. The genes are TRBV20-1 and TRBJ1-3; no definite D call. Looked up from germline, CDR1 is DFQATT and CDR2 is SNEGSKA (reference sequence). The CDR3 consists of 12 residues. Trimming took 3 bases from V and 3 from J, leaving 6 bases between them. The CDR3 nucleotides read TGCAGTGCTAGGGGGTTTGGAAACACCATATATTTT. This encodes CSARGFGNTIYF.

V gene TRBV5-1 combines with J gene TRBJ2-3; TRBD2 matches 11 bases. Losses at the gene ends were 3 bases for V and 2 bases for J; bases not matched to a gene: 5. In germline, CDR1 is SGHRS, CDR2 YFSETQ. This CDR3 comprises 16 residues. The DNA of the CDR3 is TGCGCCAGCAGCTGGGGACTAGCGGAGGACACAGATACGCAGTATTTT. It yields the protein CASSWGLAEDTDTQYF.

This sequence joins TRBV7-9 and TRBJ2-3, with 7 positions matching TRBD2. The CDR3 is 15 amino acids. The V segment lost 4 bases and the J segment 2 bases; nucleotides outside the gene matches: 6. Looked up from germline, CDR1 is SEHNR and CDR2 is FQNEAQ (reference sequence). CDR3 sequence reads: CASSSSSGATDTQYF. CDR3 DNA sequence: TGTGCCAGCAGCTCCTCTAGCGGCGCCACAGATACGCAGTATTTT.

This clonotype was counted only a few times. This chain links TRBV7-2 with TRBJ2-1; D gene uncertain. The CDR3 sequence is 13 residues long. V lost 3 bases and J 6 bases, leaving 9 bases between the germline ends. Germline V CDR1 and CDR2: SGHTA, FQGNSA. The CDR3 spells CASSLPLFNEQFF. DNA of the CDR3: TGTGCCAGCAGCTTGCCTCTTTTCAATGAGCAGTTCTTC.

This clonotype came up once. This sequence joins TRBV27 and TRBJ1-5; D call uncertain. In germline, CDR1 is MNHEY, CDR2 SMNVEV (reference sequence). Trimming left V 5 bases short and J 6 bases short, with 11 bases between. This CDR3 is 13 amino acids long. The CDR3 is CASSNVLGQPQHF. CDR3 DNA sequence: TGTGCCAGCAGTAATGTCCTGGGTCAGCCCCAGCATTTT.

This clonotype was observed a few times. V is TRBV12-3 or TRBV12-4 and J is TRBJ2-7, with no clear D. This CDR3 has 12 residues. The V gene lost 5 bases and the J gene lost 5 bases, with 10 bases spanning the gap. The CDR3 nucleotides read TGTGCCAGCAGTCCACACACCGACGAGCAGTACTTC. This encodes CASSPHTDEQYF.

The gene calls are TRBV24-1 and TRBJ2-7, with 7 bases lining up with TRBD1. Germline CDR1 KGHDR, CDR2 SFDVKD. The CDR3 runs 12 residues. V trimming: 9 bases; J trimming: 7 bases; junction bases outside the gene matches: 8. In DNA, the CDR3 is TGTGCCACCGGGGACAGTGTTTATGAGCAGTACTTC. As protein: CATGDSVYEQYF.

This clonotype showed up just a few times. The chain employs TRBV6-2 or TRBV6-3 and TRBJ2-1; 7 nucleotides align to TRBD2. Germline V CDR1 and CDR2: MNHEY, SVGEGT. J was trimmed by 0 bases and V by 6 bases; bases with no gene match: 5. The CDR3 sequence is 15 residues long. In nucleotides, the CDR3 is TGTGCCAGCAGGGTCCTAGCGGACTCCTACAATGAGCAGTTCTTC. Amino acid sequence: CASRVLADSYNEQFF.

The V call is TRBV4-1, the J call TRBJ1-2; TRBD1 aligns across 7 bases. Trimming took 2 bases from V and 3 from J; bases not matched to a gene: 6. The germline V gene has CDR1 MGHRA and CDR2 YSYEKL. The CDR3 runs 15 residues. The CDR3 protein is CASSQSTGADYGYTF. The CDR3 nucleotides read TGCGCCAGCAGCCAAAGTACAGGGGCGGACTATGGCTACACCTTC.

This clonotype was seen more than once but under ten times. The chain uses TRBV7-9 and TRBJ2-7, with 10 positions matching TRBD2. The CDR3 totals 14 residues. Looked up from germline, CDR1 is SEHNR and CDR2 is FQNEAQ (reference sequence). V dropped 5 bases and J dropped 5; count of bases not matched to a gene: 6. Written as DNA, the CDR3 is TGTGCCAGCAGCCCGGGACTAGCGTTACACGAGCAGTACTTC. It specifies CASSPGLALHEQYF.

This clonotype was found many times. The genes are TRBV4-3 and TRBJ2-3; 7 bases fit TRBD2. The CDR3 spans 15 residues. V lost 4 bases to trimming and J lost 0 bases; unmatched junction nucleotides: 4. CDR1 LGHNA and CDR2 YSLEER come from the germline V gene. CDR3 sequence reads: CASSRDYQSTDTQYF. The CDR3 coding sequence is TGCGCCAGCAGCCGGGACTATCAAAGCACAGATACGCAGTATTTT.

The chain is built from TRBV12-3 or TRBV12-4 and TRBJ2-7, with no clear D. V was clipped by 1 base and J by 1 base, with 8 bases between them. The CDR3 has 14 amino acids. The chain's CDR3 is CASSLGHDSYEQYF. Written as DNA, the CDR3 is TGTGCCAGCAGTTTAGGACACGATTCCTACGAGCAGTACTTC.

The chain employs TRBV12-3 or TRBV12-4 and TRBJ1-1, with unresolved D. V was clipped by 1 base and J by 7 bases, with 7 bases between them. This CDR3 comprises 12 residues. CDR3 amino acids: CASSLGRDEAFF. The CDR3 nucleotides are TGTGCCAGCAGTTTAGGAAGGGATGAAGCTTTCTTT.

J is TRBJ2-2 and V is TRBV4-1, with 10 bases matching TRBD1. The CDR3 consists of 17 residues. The V segment lost 3 bases and the J segment 4 bases; nucleotides outside the gene matches: 8. CDR1 MGHRA and CDR2 YSYEKL come from the germline V gene. CDR3 protein: CASSHLPGQGTTGELFF. The DNA of the CDR3 is TGCGCCAGCAGCCACCTCCCGGGACAGGGGACCACCGGGGAGCTGTTTTTT.

The rearrangement uses TRBV4-1 and TRBJ2-7; tentatively, D is TRBD1 (6 bases). Germline V gene sequence: CDR1 MGHRA, CDR2 YSYEKL. This CDR3 contains 16 residues. V lost 1 base and J 1 base, leaving 14 bases between the germline ends. The CDR3 sequence is CASSQGPDRTSYEQYF. Written as DNA, the CDR3 is TGCGCCAGCAGCCAAGGACCAGACAGGACTTCCTACGAGCAGTACTTC.